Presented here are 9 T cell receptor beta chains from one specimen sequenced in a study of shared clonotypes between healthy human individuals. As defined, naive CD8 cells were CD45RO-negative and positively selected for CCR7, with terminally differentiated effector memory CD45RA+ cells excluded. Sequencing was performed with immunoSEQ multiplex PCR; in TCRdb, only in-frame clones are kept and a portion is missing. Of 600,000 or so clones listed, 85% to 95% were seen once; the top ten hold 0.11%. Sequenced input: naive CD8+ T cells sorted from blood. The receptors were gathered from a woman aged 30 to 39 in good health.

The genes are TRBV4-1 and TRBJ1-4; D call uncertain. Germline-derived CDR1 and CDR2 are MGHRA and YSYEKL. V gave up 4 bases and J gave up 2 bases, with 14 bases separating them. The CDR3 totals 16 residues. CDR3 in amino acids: CASSPPWVGTNEKLFF. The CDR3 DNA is TGCGCCAGCAGCCCGCCATGGGTGGGGACTAATGAAAAACTGTTTTTT.

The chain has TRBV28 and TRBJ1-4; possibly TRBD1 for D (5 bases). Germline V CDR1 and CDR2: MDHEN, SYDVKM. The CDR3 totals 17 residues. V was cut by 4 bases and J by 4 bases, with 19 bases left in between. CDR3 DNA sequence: TGTGCCAGCAGTTATGGGGGGGTATGGGCCGGTAATGAAAAACTGTTTTTT. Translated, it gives CASSYGGVWAGNEKLFF.

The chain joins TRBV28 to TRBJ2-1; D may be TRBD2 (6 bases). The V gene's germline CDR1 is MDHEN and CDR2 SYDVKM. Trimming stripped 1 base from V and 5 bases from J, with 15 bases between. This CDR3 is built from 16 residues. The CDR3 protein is CASSLSLGTPNNEQFF. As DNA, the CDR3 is TGTGCCAGCAGTTTATCCCTCGGGACTCCTAACAATGAGCAGTTCTTC.

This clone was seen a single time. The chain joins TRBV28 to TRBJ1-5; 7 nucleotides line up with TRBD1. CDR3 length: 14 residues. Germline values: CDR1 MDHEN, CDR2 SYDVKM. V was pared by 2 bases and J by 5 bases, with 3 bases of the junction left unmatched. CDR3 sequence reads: CASSLQGVYQPQHF. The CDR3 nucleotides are TGTGCCAGCAGTTTACAGGGGGTGTATCAGCCCCAGCATTTT.

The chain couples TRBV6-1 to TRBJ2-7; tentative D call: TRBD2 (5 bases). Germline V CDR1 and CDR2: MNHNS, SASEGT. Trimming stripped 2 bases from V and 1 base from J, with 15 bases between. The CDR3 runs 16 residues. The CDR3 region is CASSESSHPQSYEQYF. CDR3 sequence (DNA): TGTGCCAGCAGTGAATCTAGCCACCCACAGTCCTACGAGCAGTACTTC.

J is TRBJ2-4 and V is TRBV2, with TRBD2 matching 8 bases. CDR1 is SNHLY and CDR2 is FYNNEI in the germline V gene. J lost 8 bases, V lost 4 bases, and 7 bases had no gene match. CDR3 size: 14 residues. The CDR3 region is CASSVSGRADIQYF. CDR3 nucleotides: TGTGCCAGCAGTGTCTCCGGGAGGGCAGACATTCAGTACTTC.

The DNA for the CDR3 is TGCGCCAGCAGCCCCCTTGAAGGGGTTAACAATGAGCAGTTCTTC. Protein: CASSPLEGVNNEQFF. The chain joins TRBV5-1 to TRBJ2-1; tentatively, D is TRBD1 (5 bases). The CDR3 length is 15 residues. CDR1 is SGHRS and CDR2 is YFSETQ in the germline V gene. V lost 4 bases and J 5 bases, leaving 16 bases between the germline ends.

CDR3 in amino acids: CASSHATGGLFTDTQYF. For the CDR3, the DNA is TGCGCCAGCAGCCACGCGACAGGGGGACTTTTCACAGATACGCAGTATTTT. The chain has TRBV4-1 and TRBJ2-3; 9 nucleotides match TRBD1. CDR1 is MGHRA and CDR2 is YSYEKL in the germline V gene. CDR3 length: 17 residues. V was clipped by 3 bases and J by 2 bases; unmatched bases: 9.

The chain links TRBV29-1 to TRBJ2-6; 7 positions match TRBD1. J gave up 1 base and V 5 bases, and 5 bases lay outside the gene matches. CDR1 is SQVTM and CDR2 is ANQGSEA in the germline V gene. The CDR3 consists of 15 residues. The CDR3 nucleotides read TGCAGCGTTCGCGACAGGGTTTCTGGGGCCAACGTCCTGACTTTC. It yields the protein CSVRDRVSGANVLTF.